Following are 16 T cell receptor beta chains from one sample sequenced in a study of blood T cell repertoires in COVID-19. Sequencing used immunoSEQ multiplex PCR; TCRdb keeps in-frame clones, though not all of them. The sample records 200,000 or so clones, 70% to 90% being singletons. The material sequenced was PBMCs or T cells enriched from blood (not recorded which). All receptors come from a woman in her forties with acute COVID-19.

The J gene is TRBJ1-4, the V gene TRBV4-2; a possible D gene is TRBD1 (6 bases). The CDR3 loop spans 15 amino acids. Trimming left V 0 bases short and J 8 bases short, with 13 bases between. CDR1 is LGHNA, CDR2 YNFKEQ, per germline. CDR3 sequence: CASSQEGGGAEKLFF. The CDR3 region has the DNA TGTGCCAGCAGCCAAGAAGGGGGGGGAGCCGAAAAACTGTTTTTT.

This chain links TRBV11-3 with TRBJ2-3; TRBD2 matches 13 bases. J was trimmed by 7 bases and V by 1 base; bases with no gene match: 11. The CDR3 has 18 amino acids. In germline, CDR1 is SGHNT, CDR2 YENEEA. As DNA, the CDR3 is TGTGCCAGCAGCTTAGGCGTTGGACTAGCGGGAGTCGGCAATACGCAGTATTTT. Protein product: CASSLGVGLAGVGNTQYF. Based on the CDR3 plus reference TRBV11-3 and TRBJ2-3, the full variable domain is EAGVVQSPRYKIIEKKQPVAFWCNPISGHNTLYWYLQNLGQGPELLIRYENEEAVDDSQLPKDRFSAERLKGVDSTLKIQPAELGDSAVYLCASSLGVGLAGVGNTQYFGPGTRLTVL.

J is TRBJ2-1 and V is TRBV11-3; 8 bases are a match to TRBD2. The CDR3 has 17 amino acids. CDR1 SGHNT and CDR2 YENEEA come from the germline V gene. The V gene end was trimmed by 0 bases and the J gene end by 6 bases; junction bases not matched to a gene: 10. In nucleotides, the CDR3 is TGTGCCAGCAGCTTAGATCGGGGCGGGAGGATAGTCAATGAGCAGTTCTTC. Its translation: CASSLDRGGRIVNEQFF.

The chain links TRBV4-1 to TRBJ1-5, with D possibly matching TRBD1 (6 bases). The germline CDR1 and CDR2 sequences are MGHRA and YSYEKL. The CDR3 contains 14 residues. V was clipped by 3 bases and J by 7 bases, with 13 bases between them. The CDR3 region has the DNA TGCGCCAGCAGCCAGGGGGCGAGAATCCAGCCCCAGCATTTT. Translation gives CASSQGARIQPQHF.

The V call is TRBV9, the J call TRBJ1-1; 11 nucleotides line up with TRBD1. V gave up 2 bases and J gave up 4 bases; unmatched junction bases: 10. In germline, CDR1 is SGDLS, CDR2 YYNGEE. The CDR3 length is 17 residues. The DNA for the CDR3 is TGTGCCAGCAGCGTCGCCGGGACAGGGGGGAGGTTCACTGAAGCTTTCTTT. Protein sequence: CASSVAGTGGRFTEAFF.

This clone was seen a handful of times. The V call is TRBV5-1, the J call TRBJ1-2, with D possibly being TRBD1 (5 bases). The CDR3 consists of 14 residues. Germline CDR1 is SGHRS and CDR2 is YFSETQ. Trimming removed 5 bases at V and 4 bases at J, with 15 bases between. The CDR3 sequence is CASSPRTGVYGYTF. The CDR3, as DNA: TGCGCCAGCAGTCCCCGGACGGGGGTCTATGGCTACACCTTC.

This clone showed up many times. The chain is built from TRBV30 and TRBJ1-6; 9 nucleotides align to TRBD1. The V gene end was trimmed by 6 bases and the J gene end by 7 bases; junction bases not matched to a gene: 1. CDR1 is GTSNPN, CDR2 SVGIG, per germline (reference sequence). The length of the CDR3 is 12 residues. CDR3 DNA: TGTGCCTGCGGGACAGGGAATTCACCCCTCCACTTT. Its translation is CACGTGNSPLHF. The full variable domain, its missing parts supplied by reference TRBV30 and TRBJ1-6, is SQTIHQWPATLVQPVGSPLSLECTVEGTSNPNLYWYRQAAGRGLQLLFYSVGIGQISSEVPQNLSASRPQDRQFILSSKKLLLSDSGFYLCACGTGNSPLHFGNGTRLTVT.

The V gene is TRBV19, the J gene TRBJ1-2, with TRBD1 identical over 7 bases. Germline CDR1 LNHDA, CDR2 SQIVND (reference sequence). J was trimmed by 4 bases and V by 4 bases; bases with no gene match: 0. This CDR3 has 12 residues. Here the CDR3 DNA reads TGTGCCAGTAGTAGGACAGGCTATGGCTACACCTTC. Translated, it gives CASSRTGYGYTF.

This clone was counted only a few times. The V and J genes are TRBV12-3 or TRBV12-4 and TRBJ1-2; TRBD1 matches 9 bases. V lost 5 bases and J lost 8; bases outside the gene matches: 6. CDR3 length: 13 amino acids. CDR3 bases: TGTGCCAGCAGTAAGGGACAGGGTTGGGGCTACACCTTC. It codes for CASSKGQGWGYTF.

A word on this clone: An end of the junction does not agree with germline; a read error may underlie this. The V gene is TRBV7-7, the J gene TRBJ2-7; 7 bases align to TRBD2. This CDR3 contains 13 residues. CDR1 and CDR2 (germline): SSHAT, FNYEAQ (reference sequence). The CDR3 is CASSLSGGREQYF. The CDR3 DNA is TGTGCTAGCAGCTTATCGGGGGGTCGCGAGCAGTACTTC.

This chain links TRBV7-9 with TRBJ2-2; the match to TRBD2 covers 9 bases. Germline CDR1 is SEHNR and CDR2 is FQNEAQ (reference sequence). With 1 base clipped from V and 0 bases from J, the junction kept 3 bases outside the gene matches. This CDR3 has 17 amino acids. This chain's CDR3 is CASSLGVAGANTGELFF. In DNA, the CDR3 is TGTGCCAGCAGCTTAGGCGTAGCGGGGGCGAACACCGGGGAGCTGTTTTTT.

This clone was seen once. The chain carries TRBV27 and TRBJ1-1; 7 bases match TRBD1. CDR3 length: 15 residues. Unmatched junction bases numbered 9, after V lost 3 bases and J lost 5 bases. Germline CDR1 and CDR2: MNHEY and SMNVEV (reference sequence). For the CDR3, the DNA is TGTGCCAGCAGTTTGGCCCGGACAGGACGGACTGAAGCTTTCTTT. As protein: CASSLARTGRTEAFF.

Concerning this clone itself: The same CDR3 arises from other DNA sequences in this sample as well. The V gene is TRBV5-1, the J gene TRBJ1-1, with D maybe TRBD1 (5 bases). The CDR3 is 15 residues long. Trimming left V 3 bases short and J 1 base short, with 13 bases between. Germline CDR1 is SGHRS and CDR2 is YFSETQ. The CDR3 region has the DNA TGCGCCAGCAGCTCTAGCGGGGGGTGGAACACTGAAGCTTTCTTT. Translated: CASSSSGGWNTEAFF.

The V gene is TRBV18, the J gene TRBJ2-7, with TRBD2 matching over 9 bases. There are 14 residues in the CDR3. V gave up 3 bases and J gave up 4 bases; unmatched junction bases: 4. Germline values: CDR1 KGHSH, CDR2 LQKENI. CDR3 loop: CASSPSAGGYEQYF. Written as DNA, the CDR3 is TGTGCCAGCTCACCTTCTGCGGGGGGGTACGAGCAGTACTTC.

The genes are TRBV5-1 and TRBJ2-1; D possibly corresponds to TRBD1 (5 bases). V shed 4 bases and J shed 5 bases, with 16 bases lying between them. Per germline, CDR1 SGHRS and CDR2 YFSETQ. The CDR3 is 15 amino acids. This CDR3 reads CASSPSGADHNEQFF. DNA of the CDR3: TGCGCCAGCAGCCCTAGTGGGGCGGATCACAATGAGCAGTTCTTC.

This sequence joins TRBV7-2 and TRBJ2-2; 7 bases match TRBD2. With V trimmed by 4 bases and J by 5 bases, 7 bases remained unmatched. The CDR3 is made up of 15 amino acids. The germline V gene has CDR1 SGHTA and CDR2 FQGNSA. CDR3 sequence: CASSSQWGGTGELFF. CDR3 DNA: TGTGCCAGCAGCTCGCAATGGGGGGGGACCGGGGAGCTGTTTTTT.